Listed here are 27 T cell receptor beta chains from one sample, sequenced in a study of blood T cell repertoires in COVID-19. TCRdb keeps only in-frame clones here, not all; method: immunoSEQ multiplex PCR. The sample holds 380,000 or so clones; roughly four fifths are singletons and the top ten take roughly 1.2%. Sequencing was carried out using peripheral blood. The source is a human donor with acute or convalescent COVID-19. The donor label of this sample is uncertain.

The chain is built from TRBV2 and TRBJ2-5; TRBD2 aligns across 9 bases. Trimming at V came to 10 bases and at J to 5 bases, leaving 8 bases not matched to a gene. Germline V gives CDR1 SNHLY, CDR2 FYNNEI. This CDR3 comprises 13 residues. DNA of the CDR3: TGTGCCAAGGCGGGAGGGGGCGGGGAGACCCAGTACTTC. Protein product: CAKAGGGGETQYF.

CDR3 bases: TGCGCCAGCAGCTTCTCTAGCGGGGGACTCAATGAGCAGTTCTTC. Translating gives CASSFSSGGLNEQFF. This chain links TRBV5-1 with TRBJ2-1; 10 nucleotides agree with TRBD2. CDR3 length: 15 amino acids. Unmatched junction bases numbered 5, after V lost 2 bases and J lost 6 bases. The germline gives CDR1 SGHRS, CDR2 YFSETQ.

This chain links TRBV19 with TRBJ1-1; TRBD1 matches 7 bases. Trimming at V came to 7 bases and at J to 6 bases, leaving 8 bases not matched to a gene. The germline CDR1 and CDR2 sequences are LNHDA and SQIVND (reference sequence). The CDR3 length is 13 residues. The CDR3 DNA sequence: TGTGCCAGTAAGGTCAGGGGGAAGGCTGAAGCTTTCTTT. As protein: CASKVRGKAEAFF.

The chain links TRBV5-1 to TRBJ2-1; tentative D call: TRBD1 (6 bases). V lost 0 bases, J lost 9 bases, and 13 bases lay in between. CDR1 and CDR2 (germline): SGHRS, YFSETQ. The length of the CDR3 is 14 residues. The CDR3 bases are TGCGCCAGCAGCTTGGACAGGGAAGGAGGTGAGCAGTTCTTC. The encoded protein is CASSLDREGGEQFF.

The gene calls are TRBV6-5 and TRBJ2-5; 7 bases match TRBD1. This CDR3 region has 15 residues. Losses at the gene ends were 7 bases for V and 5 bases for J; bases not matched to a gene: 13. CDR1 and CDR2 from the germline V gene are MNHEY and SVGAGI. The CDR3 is CASKQGTQALETQYF. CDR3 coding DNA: TGTGCCAGCAAACAGGGGACCCAAGCCCTGGAGACCCAGTACTTC.

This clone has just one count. CDR3 residues: CASSFSLVGAGRETQYF. The CDR3 DNA reads TGTGCCAGCAGTTTCAGCCTCGTGGGGGCAGGGCGAGAGACCCAGTACTTC. This chain joins TRBV27 and TRBJ2-5; D may be TRBD1 (6 bases). Germline loops: CDR1 MNHEY, CDR2 SMNVEV (reference sequence). This CDR3 has 17 residues. Trimming removed 3 bases at V and 4 bases at J, with 21 bases between.

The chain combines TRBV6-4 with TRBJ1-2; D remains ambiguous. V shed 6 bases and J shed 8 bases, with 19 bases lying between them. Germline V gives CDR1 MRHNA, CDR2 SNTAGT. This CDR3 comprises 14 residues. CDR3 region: CASREDTDKRGYTF. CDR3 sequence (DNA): TGTGCCAGCAGGGAAGACACGGATAAGAGAGGCTACACCTTC.

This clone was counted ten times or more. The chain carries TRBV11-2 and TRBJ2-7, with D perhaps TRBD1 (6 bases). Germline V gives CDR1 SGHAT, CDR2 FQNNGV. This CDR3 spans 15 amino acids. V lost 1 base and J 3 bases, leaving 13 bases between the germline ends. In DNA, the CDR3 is TGTGCCAGCAGCTTAGCTCAGGGGCCGGTCTACGAGCAGTACTTC. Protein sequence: CASSLAQGPVYEQYF.

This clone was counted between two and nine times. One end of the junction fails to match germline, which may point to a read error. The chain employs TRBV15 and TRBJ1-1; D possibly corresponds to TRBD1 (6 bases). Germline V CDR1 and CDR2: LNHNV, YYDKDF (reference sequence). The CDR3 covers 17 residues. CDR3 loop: CATSRELWGGKGTEAFF. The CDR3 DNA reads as TGTGCCACCAGCCGAGAACTCTGGGGGGGCAAGGGCACTGAAGCTTTCTTT.

The CDR3 nucleotides are TGCAGTAAACTTAGGGGCAATGAGCAGTTCTTC. Residues: CSKLRGNEQFF. This chain joins TRBV20-1 and TRBJ2-1; weak D call: TRBD1 (5 bases). The CDR3 contains 11 residues. The germline V gene encodes CDR1 DFQATT and CDR2 SNEGSKA (reference sequence). The V gene lost 8 bases and the J gene lost 6 bases, with 11 bases spanning the gap.

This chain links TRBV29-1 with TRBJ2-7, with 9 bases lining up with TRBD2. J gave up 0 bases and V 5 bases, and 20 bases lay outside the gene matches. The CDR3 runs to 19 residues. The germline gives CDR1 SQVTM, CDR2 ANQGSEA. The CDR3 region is CSVTPQGSGSSSGSYEQYF. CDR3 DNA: TGCAGCGTTACACCTCAGGGTAGCGGGAGTTCGAGTGGCTCCTACGAGCAGTACTTC.

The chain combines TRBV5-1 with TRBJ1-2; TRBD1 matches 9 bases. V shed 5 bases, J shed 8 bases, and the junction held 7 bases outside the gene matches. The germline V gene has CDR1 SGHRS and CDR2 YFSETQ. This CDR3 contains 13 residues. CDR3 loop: CASSYTGGWGYTF. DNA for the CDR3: TGCGCCAGCAGTTACACAGGGGGCTGGGGCTACACCTTC.

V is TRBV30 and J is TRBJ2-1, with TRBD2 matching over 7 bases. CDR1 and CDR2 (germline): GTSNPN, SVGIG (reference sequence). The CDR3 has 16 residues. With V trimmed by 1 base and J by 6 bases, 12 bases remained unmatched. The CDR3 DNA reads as TGTGCCTGGAGTGGGTACAGCGGGGTGAGCCTCAATGAGCAGTTCTTC. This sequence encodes CAWSGYSGVSLNEQFF.

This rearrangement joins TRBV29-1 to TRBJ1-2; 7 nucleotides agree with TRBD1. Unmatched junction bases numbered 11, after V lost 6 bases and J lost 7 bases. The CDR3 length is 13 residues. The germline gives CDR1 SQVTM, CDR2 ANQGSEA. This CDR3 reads CSVPNQGGIGYTF. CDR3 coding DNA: TGCAGCGTCCCCAATCAGGGGGGCATTGGCTACACCTTC.

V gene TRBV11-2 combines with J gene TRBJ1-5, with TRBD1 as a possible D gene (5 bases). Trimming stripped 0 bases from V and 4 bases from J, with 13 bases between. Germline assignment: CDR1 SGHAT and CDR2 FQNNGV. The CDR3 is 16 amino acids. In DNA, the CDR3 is TGTGCCAGCAGCTTAGAGGTAGGCAGGGCAAATCAGCCCCAGCATTTT. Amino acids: CASSLEVGRANQPQHF.

The CDR3 DNA reads TGTGCCAGCACCCGAGAACGACAGGTCCCCCATGGCTACACCTTC. Translating it yields CASTRERQVPHGYTF. The genes are TRBV7-9 and TRBJ1-2; a possible D gene is TRBD1 (6 bases). Trimming took off 7 bases at V and 6 bases at J, with 21 bases between the two ends. This CDR3 spans 15 amino acids. CDR1 and CDR2 (germline): SEHNR, FQNEAQ (reference sequence).

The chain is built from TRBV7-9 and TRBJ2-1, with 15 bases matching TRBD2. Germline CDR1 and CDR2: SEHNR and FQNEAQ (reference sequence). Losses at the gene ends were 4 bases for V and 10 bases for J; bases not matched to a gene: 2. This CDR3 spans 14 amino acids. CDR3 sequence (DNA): TGTGCCAGCAGCTCCGGACTAGCGGGAGGGGAGCAGTTCTTC. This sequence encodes CASSSGLAGGEQFF.

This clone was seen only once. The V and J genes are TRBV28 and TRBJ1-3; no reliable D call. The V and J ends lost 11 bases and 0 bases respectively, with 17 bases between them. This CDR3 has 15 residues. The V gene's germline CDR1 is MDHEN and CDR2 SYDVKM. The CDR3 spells CAGGGNPHSGNTIYF. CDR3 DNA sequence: TGTGCCGGAGGAGGGAATCCCCACTCTGGAAACACCATATATTTT.

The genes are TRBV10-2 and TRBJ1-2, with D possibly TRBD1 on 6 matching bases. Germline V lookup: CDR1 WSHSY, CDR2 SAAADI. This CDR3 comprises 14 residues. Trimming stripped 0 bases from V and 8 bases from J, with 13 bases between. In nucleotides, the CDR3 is TGCGCCAGCAGTGAGTCGGGGGCCAGGGTGGGCTACACCTTC. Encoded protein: CASSESGARVGYTF.

CDR3 sequence reads: CASSLAGTAHYNEQFF. CDR3 nucleotides: TGTGCCAGCAGCTTGGCCGGGACAGCCCACTACAATGAGCAGTTCTTC. The rearrangement joins TRBV5-6 to TRBJ2-1; TRBD1 agrees at 7 bases. Looked up from germline, CDR1 is SGHDT and CDR2 is YYEEEE. Germline trimming cut 0 bases from V and 3 bases from J; bases unmatched to any gene: 6. The CDR3 consists of 16 residues.

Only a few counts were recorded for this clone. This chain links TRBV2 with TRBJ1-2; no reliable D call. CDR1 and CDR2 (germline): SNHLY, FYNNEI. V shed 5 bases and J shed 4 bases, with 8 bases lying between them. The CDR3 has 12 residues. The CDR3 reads CASSTDLYGYTF. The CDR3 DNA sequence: TGTGCCAGCAGTACAGATCTCTATGGCTACACCTTC.

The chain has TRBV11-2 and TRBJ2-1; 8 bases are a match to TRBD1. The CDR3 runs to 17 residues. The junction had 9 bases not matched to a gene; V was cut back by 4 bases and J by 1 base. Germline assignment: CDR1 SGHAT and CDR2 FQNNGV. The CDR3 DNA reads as TGTGCCAGCAGCTCTGGGGGACAGGCTGGGTCCTACAATGAGCAGTTCTTC. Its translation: CASSSGGQAGSYNEQFF.

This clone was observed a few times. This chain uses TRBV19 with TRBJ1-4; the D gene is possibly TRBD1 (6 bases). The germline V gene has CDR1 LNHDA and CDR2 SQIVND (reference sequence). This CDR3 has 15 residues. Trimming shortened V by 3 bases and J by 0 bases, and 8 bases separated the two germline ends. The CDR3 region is CASSISGATNEKLFF. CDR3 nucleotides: TGTGCCAGTAGTATCTCAGGGGCAACTAATGAAAAACTGTTTTTT. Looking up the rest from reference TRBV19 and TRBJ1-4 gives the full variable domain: DGGITQSPKYLFRKEGQNVTLSCEQNLNHDAMYWYRQDPGQGLRLIYYSQIVNDFQKGDIAEGYSVSREKKESFPLTVTSAQKNPTAFYLCASSISGATNEKLFFGSGTQLSVL.

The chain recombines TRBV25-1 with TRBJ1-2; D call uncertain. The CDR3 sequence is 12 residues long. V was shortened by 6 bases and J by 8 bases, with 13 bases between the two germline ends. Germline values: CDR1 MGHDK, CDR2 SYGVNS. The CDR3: CASRETSRGYTF. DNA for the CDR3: TGTGCCAGCAGAGAGACAAGTCGCGGCTACACCTTC.

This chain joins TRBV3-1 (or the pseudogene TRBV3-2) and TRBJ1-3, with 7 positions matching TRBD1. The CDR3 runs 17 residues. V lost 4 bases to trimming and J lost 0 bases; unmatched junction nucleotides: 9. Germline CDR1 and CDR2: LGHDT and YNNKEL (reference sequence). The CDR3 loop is CASSLLLGGYSGNTIYF. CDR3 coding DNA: TGTGCCAGCAGCCTACTCCTAGGGGGCTACTCTGGAAACACCATATATTTT.

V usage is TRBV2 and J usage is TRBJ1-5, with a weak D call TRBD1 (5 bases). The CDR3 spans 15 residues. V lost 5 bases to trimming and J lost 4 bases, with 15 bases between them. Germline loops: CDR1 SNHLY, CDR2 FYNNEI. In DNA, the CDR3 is TGTGCCAGCAGTAGGGACTTCCAGCCTAATCAGCCCCAGCATTTT. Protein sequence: CASSRDFQPNQPQHF.

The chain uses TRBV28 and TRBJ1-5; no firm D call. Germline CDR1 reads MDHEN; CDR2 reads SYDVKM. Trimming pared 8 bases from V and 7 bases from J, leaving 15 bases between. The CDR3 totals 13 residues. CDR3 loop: CASGGSQYQPQHF. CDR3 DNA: TGTGCCAGCGGAGGCAGTCAGTACCAGCCCCAGCATTTT. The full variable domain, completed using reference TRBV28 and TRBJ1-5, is DVKVTQSSRYLVKRTGEKVFLECVQDMDHENMFWYRQDPGLGLRLIYFSYDVKMKEKGDIPEGYSVSREKKERFSLILESASTNQTSMYLCASGGSQYQPQHFGDGTRLSIL.